Below, 24 T cell receptor beta chains from the same sample are listed, as sequenced in a study of chemoradiotherapy in HPV16-positive cancers. Sequenced by immunoSEQ multiplex PCR; TCRdb stores in-frame clones only, minus some. The sample has over 3,500 clones; approximately 84% are singletons. The source material was tumor tissue, sampled from a patient who underwent chemoradiotherapy. The receptor source for this set is a human donor with HPV-associated anogenital cancer.

The gene calls are TRBV14 and TRBJ1-5; D is perhaps TRBD1 (5 bases). V was cut by 2 bases and J by 4 bases, with 15 bases left in between. The CDR3 has 16 residues. Looked up from germline, CDR1 is SGHDN and CDR2 is FVKESK. CDR3 amino acids: CASSQFWDPFNQPQHF. The CDR3 DNA sequence: TGTGCCAGCAGCCAATTCTGGGACCCCTTTAATCAGCCCCAGCATTTT. Drawing the rest from reference TRBV14 and TRBJ1-5, the complete variable domain is EAGVTQFPSHSVIEKGQTVTLRCDPISGHDNLYWYRRVMGKEIKFLLHFVKESKQDESGMPNNRFLAERTGGTYSTLKVQPAELEDSGVYFCASSQFWDPFNQPQHFGDGTRLSIL.

The rearrangement uses TRBV27 and TRBJ2-3, with 8 nucleotides matching TRBD2. Germline V CDR1 and CDR2: MNHEY, SMNVEV (reference sequence). The trim removed 5 bases at V and 0 bases at J, leaving 4 bases unmatched. The CDR3 is 15 residues long. Here the CDR3 DNA reads TGTGCCAGCAGTCCAGCGGGGGCTAGCACAGATACGCAGTATTTT. Amino acids: CASSPAGASTDTQYF.

This clone was found a few times. The gene calls are TRBV2 and TRBJ2-1; 15 nucleotides align to TRBD2. The CDR3 contains 15 residues. Germline V gives CDR1 SNHLY, CDR2 FYNNEI. The V segment lost 6 bases and the J segment 3 bases; nucleotides outside the gene matches: 0. The CDR3 is CASRGLAGGYNEQFF. CDR3 nucleotide sequence: TGTGCCAGCAGGGGACTAGCGGGAGGCTACAATGAGCAGTTCTTC.

This clone came up once. The rearrangement links TRBV7-6 to TRBJ1-2; 7 bases line up with TRBD1. This CDR3 is built from 17 residues. Germline CDR1 reads SGHVS; CDR2 reads FNYEAQ. Germline trimming cut 5 bases from V and 5 bases from J; bases unmatched to any gene: 17. CDR3 loop: CASSLRRGQQGIYGYTF. CDR3 DNA: TGTGCCAGCAGCCTAAGAAGGGGACAGCAAGGAATTTATGGCTACACCTTC.

The genes are TRBV28 and TRBJ2-7; 11 positions agree with TRBD1. Looked up from germline, CDR1 is MDHEN and CDR2 is SYDVKM. The CDR3 contains 15 residues. V shed 4 bases, J shed 3 bases, and the junction held 5 bases outside the gene matches. CDR3 DNA sequence: TGTGCCAGCAGTTCGGGGGGGACAGGGGGCTACGAGCAGTACTTC. It encodes CASSSGGTGGYEQYF.

This chain uses TRBV30 with TRBJ2-5, with unresolved D. Germline lookup yields CDR1 GTSNPN and CDR2 SVGIG (reference sequence). The CDR3 is 14 amino acids. Trimming stripped 0 bases from V and 1 base from J, with 9 bases between. The CDR3 nucleotides read TGTGCCTGGAGTGTAGGCAGCTTCCAAGAGACCCAGTACTTC. Translating it yields CAWSVGSFQETQYF.

This clone came up once. The chain uses TRBV2 and TRBJ2-7, with 10 bases matching TRBD1. Germline V gene data show CDR1 as SNHLY and CDR2 as FYNNEI. J was trimmed by 6 bases and V by 6 bases; bases with no gene match: 8. The CDR3 totals 14 residues. In nucleotides, the CDR3 is TGTGCCAGCAGCCGGGACAGGGGTAGGGGCGAGCAGTACTTC. Translating gives CASSRDRGRGEQYF.

The chain has TRBV28 and TRBJ1-6, with D unresolved. This CDR3 spans 14 amino acids. Trimming cost V 8 bases and J 6 bases, with 14 bases left between them. Germline values: CDR1 MDHEN, CDR2 SYDVKM. CDR3 in amino acids: CASGLVRTNSPLHF. The CDR3 DNA is TGTGCCAGCGGACTTGTCCGAACTAATTCACCCCTCCACTTT.

This sequence joins TRBV11-2 and TRBJ1-2, with 7 positions matching TRBD1. The trim removed 5 bases at V and 0 bases at J, leaving 6 bases unmatched. Germline V lookup: CDR1 SGHAT, CDR2 FQNNGV. CDR3 length equals 15 residues. The CDR3 nucleotides are TGTGCCAGCAGCCCGGGACAGACGACTAACTATGGCTACACCTTC. Protein sequence: CASSPGQTTNYGYTF.

This clone occurred once. The J gene is TRBJ2-5, the V gene TRBV19, with D perhaps assigned TRBD1 or TRBD2 (6 bases each). This CDR3 region has 14 residues. CDR1 is LNHDA, CDR2 SQIVND, per germline (reference sequence). Trimming stripped 10 bases from V and 3 bases from J, with 18 bases between. The CDR3 loop reads CATGEQGGEETQYF. Here the CDR3 DNA reads TGTGCCACCGGAGAACAGGGAGGTGAAGAGACCCAGTACTTC.

The chain combines TRBV19 with TRBJ1-1, with D uncertain. V lost 4 bases and J 0 bases, leaving 15 bases between the germline ends. This CDR3 spans 16 amino acids. Germline lookup yields CDR1 LNHDA and CDR2 SQIVND (reference sequence). The CDR3 loop reads CASSSEMQFMNTEAFF. The CDR3 nucleotides are TGTGCCAGTAGTAGTGAGATGCAGTTTATGAACACTGAAGCTTTCTTT. The full variable domain, in which reference TRBV19 and TRBJ1-1 provide the parts outside the CDR3, is DGGITQSPKYLFRKEGQNVTLSCEQNLNHDAMYWYRQDPGQGLRLIYYSQIVNDFQKGDIAEGYSVSREKKESFPLTVTSAQKNPTAFYLCASSSEMQFMNTEAFFGQGTRLTVV.

This chain joins TRBV15 and TRBJ2-5; TRBD1 matches 7 bases. This CDR3 region has 14 residues. Losses at the gene ends were 0 bases for V and 4 bases for J; bases not matched to a gene: 2. The germline CDR1 and CDR2 sequences are LNHNV and YYDKDF (reference sequence). The CDR3 DNA reads TGTGCCACCAGCAGAGATACAGGGGCAGAGACCCAGTACTTC. This codes for CATSRDTGAETQYF.

This rearrangement joins TRBV9 to TRBJ1-5; TRBD1 might be the D (5 bases). Per the germline V gene, CDR1 is SGDLS and CDR2 is YYNGEE. V lost 4 bases and J 3 bases, leaving 8 bases between the germline ends. The CDR3 spans 13 residues. CDR3 protein: CASSKGYNQPQHF. The CDR3 DNA follows: TGTGCCAGCAGCAAGGGGTACAATCAGCCCCAGCATTTT.

The rearrangement joins TRBV7-9 to TRBJ2-3, with a possible D match to TRBD1 (6 bases). V was cut by 5 bases and J by 2 bases, with 14 bases left in between. CDR1 and CDR2 from the germline V gene are SEHNR and FQNEAQ (reference sequence). The CDR3 extends over 15 amino acids. In DNA form, the CDR3 reads TGTGCCAGCAGCCAGGGGATGTGGACCACAGATACGCAGTATTTT. Amino acid sequence: CASSQGMWTTDTQYF.

The J gene is TRBJ1-1, the V gene TRBV5-4; D not certain. The CDR3 totals 13 residues. The V and J ends lost 1 base and 3 bases respectively, with 7 bases between them. Germline CDR1 SGHNT, CDR2 YYREEE (reference sequence). The CDR3, as DNA: TGTGCCAGCAGCTTGATTTCCTACACTGAAGCTTTCTTT. Translated: CASSLISYTEAFF.

The sample holds one count of this clone. The V and J genes are TRBV11-2 and TRBJ2-7; possibly TRBD1 for D (5 bases). V lost 2 bases and J lost 0, with 5 bases in between. The CDR3 is 13 amino acids. The V gene's germline CDR1 is SGHAT and CDR2 FQNNGV. CDR3 in amino acids: CASSLQGSYEQYF. In nucleotides, the CDR3 is TGTGCCAGCAGCTTACAGGGCTCCTACGAGCAGTACTTC.

The gene calls are TRBV12-5 and TRBJ2-1; D is unresolved. CDR1 and CDR2 (germline): LGHNT, FRNRAP. This CDR3 region has 11 residues. Deletions cut 0 bases from V and 10 bases from J, with 4 bases between. CDR3: CASGLVGEQFF. DNA for the CDR3: TGTGCTAGTGGTTTGGTAGGGGAGCAGTTCTTC.

This chain connects TRBV5-6 to TRBJ1-1; possibly TRBD1 for D (5 bases). Deletions cut 0 bases from V and 1 base from J, with 10 bases between. CDR1 and CDR2 from the germline V gene are SGHDT and YYEEEE. The CDR3 is 15 residues long. Written as DNA, the CDR3 is TGTGCCAGCAGCTTGGGGGGGGGACCGAACACTGAAGCTTTCTTT. Amino acids: CASSLGGGPNTEAFF. Looking up the rest from reference TRBV5-6 and TRBJ1-1 gives the full variable domain: DAGVTQSPTHLIKTRGQQVTLRCSPKSGHDTVSWYQQALGQGPQFIFQYYEEEERQRGNFPDRFSGHQFPNYSSELNVNALLLGDSALYLCASSLGGGPNTEAFFGQGTRLTVV.

This clone has only one observation. V usage is TRBV18 and J usage is TRBJ2-1, with 12 positions matching TRBD2. The CDR3 is 16 amino acids. Germline V gives CDR1 KGHSH, CDR2 LQKENI. The J segment lost 7 bases and the V segment lost 1 base, leaving 5 bases of the junction unmatched. The chain's CDR3 is CASSPRTSGATNEQFF. CDR3 coding DNA: TGTGCCAGCTCACCACGGACTAGCGGGGCAACAAATGAGCAGTTCTTC.

The CDR3 coding sequence is TGCGCCACCCGGACAGGGGAAACCTACAATGAGCAGTTCTTC. Residues: CATRTGETYNEQFF. The chain uses TRBV5-1 and TRBJ2-1, with 9 bases lining up with TRBD1. This CDR3 spans 14 amino acids. Losses at the gene ends were 9 bases for V and 2 bases for J; bases not matched to a gene: 6. The germline V gene has CDR1 SGHRS and CDR2 YFSETQ.

The chain carries TRBV29-1 and TRBJ2-2; the match to TRBD1 covers 10 bases. CDR1 and CDR2 from the germline V gene are SQVTM and ANQGSEA. The CDR3 length is 14 residues. V trimming: 4 bases; J trimming: 3 bases; junction bases outside the gene matches: 2. The chain's CDR3 is CSVGQGADTGELFF. The DNA for the CDR3 is TGCAGCGTTGGACAGGGGGCGGACACCGGGGAGCTGTTTTTT.

This clone showed up just once. The chain employs TRBV29-1 and TRBJ2-1; TRBD2 matches 9 bases. The length of the CDR3 is 16 residues. Trimming at V came to 4 bases and at J to 4 bases, leaving 11 bases not matched to a gene. The germline CDR1 and CDR2 sequences are SQVTM and ANQGSEA. As DNA, the CDR3 is TGCAGCGTTGGGGACTGGGCGGGGGGGACATACAATGAGCAGTTCTTC. It specifies CSVGDWAGGTYNEQFF.

The table lists this clone with a few counts. This sequence joins TRBV6-1 and TRBJ1-2; 10 bases match TRBD1. Trimming removed 5 bases from V and 3 bases from J; junction bases left unmatched: 3. CDR3 size: 14 residues. CDR1 MNHNS and CDR2 SASEGT come from the germline V gene. As DNA, the CDR3 is TGTGCCAGCAGTTTTGGGACAGGGGACTATGGCTACACCTTC. Amino acids: CASSFGTGDYGYTF.

The chain couples TRBV4-1 to TRBJ1-5, with a possible D match to TRBD1 (5 bases). The germline V gene encodes CDR1 MGHRA and CDR2 YSYEKL. V was cut by 4 bases and J by 1 base, with 11 bases left in between. The CDR3 runs to 15 residues. Here the CDR3 reads CASSPGDASNQPQHF. CDR3 nucleotide sequence: TGCGCCAGCAGCCCGGGGGACGCCAGCAATCAGCCCCAGCATTTT.